These T cell receptor beta chains were read from a single sample in a study of CD8+ T cells in alopecia areata. Produced via immunoSEQ multiplex PCR; TCRdb's table is partial and in-frame only. The table includes roughly 32,000 clones, 62% detected once. What was sequenced was NKG2D-high CD8+ T cells sorted from blood. These receptors were taken from a human donor with alopecia areata. Both conserved end residues are part of each CDR3. The size of a clone is reported for some rows only, either as once, few or many, or as a class for expanded clones.

V gene: TRBV7-9
clone size: .
CDR3 protein: CASSLGPPGGGSVETQYF

V gene: TRBV5-1
clone size: few
CDR3 protein: CASSPTDVPYEQYF

V gene: TRBV6-6
clone size: .
CDR3 protein: CASSYSLEAATGELFF

V gene: TRBV7-8
clone size: .
CDR3 protein: CASSLPSFAYEQYF

V gene: TRBV28
clone size: once
CDR3 protein: CASSPAGWTQHF

V gene: TRBV29-1
clone size: .
CDR3 protein: CSVEDLPGGDSGNTIYF

V gene: TRBV7-9
clone size: .
CDR3 protein: CASRRDLTDTQYF

V gene: TRBV27
clone size: .
CDR3 protein: CASSLAGVGELFF

V gene: TRBV7-9
clone size: .
CDR3 protein: CASSLKFDTQYF

V gene: TRBV27
clone size: .
CDR3 protein: CASSRTEFYEQYF

V gene: TRBV19
clone size: .
CDR3 protein: CASSAGYEQYF

V gene: TRBV27
clone size: few
CDR3 protein: CASSLSGTAHNYGYTF

V gene: TRBV5-6
clone size: .
CDR3 protein: CASSSGLGLYEQYF

V gene: TRBV7-9
clone size: .
CDR3 protein: CASSGDSPKEQYF